The source of this T cell receptor beta chain is a study of T cells after yellow fever vaccination. With respect to this clonotype: What it binds is unknown. One junction end does not reproduce the germline sequence, and a read error may be involved.

Production of TCR cDNA was by 5'RACE template switching, which also added a universal primer site and UMIs. TCRdb processed the 5' RACE reads anew with MiXCR; each CDR3 protein has one entry. The data contain 450,000 to 650,000 distinct CDR3 sequences, approximately 12% of them singletons. Notes on the study in general: Post-booster repertoires again held most primary-vaccination clones (approximately 96% CD4, 85% to 90% CD8). The appearance of a small share of clonotypes in both CD4 and CD8 compartments was observed. Secondary responses were weaker yet peaked faster, day 5 versus 15.

Germline V CDR1 and CDR2: MGHRA, YSYEKL. The CDR3 sequence is 15 residues long. The clonotype comes from a man aged 25-45 years who received the YFV17D yellow fever vaccine. The chain is built from TRBV4-1 and TRBJ2-5; D remains ambiguous. The starting material was PBMCs, obtained on the day of the yellow fever booster vaccination. CDR3 nucleotide sequence: TGTGCCAGCAGCCCCGGGCCTTTAGGGCAAGAGACCCAGTACTTC. Translation gives CASSPGPLGQETQYF.